This T cell receptor (beta chain) originates from a study of T cell clones after liver transplantation. Study summary: A pre-transplant mixed lymphocyte reaction with TCRbeta sequencing defined graft-donor-reactive clones followed in post-transplant blood. Samples came pre-transplant, pre-randomization before withdrawal, and post-randomization after withdrawal ended. Notes on the study in general: Rather than being deleted, graft donor-reactive T cells may have moved into the graft.

Clones were sequenced by immunoSEQ multiplex PCR, and TCRdb holds only the in-frame ones, with some missing. The repertoire holds 9,500 to 10,000 clones, with 72% as singletons. From germline, CDR1 is KGHSH and CDR2 LQKENI. Trimming cost V 5 bases and J 4 bases, with 12 bases left between them. The CDR3 is made up of 13 amino acids. With respect to this clone: The antigen is unknown.

The sequences come from CD8+ T cells from blood, collected at the approximately 16-month timepoint. This clonotype was sampled from a human patient who received a liver transplant. Some T cells may be graft donor cells. The rearrangement joins TRBV18 to TRBJ2-7, with D perhaps TRBD1 (6 bases). CDR3 region: CASSSGERYEQYV. The CDR3 bases are TGTGCCAGCTCATCAGGGGAGCGGTACGAGCAGTACGTC.